These 13 T cell receptor beta chains were all obtained from the same sample, sequenced in a study of vaccination and CD4 T cells after COVID-19. These receptors have no identified antigens. Scientists ran DNA taken from cultured CD4+ T cells through the Oncomine TCR Beta short-read assay for sequencing. In TCRdb, the PCR reads were re-called with MiXCR into one record per CDR3 protein. The sample includes over 8,500 distinct CDR3 sequences, 40% to 50% seen only once; the top ten take 29%. Treatment meaning: roughly 10-day PBMC culture with coronavirus spike peptide pools or control peptides (ViraFEST assay). The sample comprised CD4+ T cells from blood, cultured in vitro. These receptors all stem from a human donor who had recovered from COVID-19.

Only one count was recorded for this clonotype. The chain recombines TRBV7-2 with TRBJ2-6, with D unresolved. The V and J ends lost 0 bases and 4 bases respectively, with 7 bases between them. Germline assignment: CDR1 SGHTA and CDR2 FQGNSA. The CDR3 loop spans 15 amino acids. CDR3 nucleotide sequence: TGTGCCAGCAGCTTAGCGGTGACGGGGGCCAACGTCCTGACTTTC. Amino acid sequence: CASSLAVTGANVLTF.

This clonotype occurred a few times. The V gene is TRBV6-1, the J gene TRBJ1-1, with TRBD1 matching 9 bases. The germline gives CDR1 MNHNS, CDR2 SASEGT. The V gene end was trimmed by 6 bases and the J gene end by 7 bases; junction bases not matched to a gene: 9. This CDR3 has 14 residues. For the CDR3, the DNA is TGTGCCAGCAGCCCGGACAGGGGTACGAATGAAGCTTTCTTT. This translates into CASSPDRGTNEAFF.

J is TRBJ2-1 and V is TRBV20-1, with a weak D call TRBD2 (7 bases). This CDR3 is built from 16 residues. CDR1 and CDR2 (germline): DFQATT, SNEGSKA (reference sequence). V lost 5 bases and J lost 0, with 17 bases in between. This chain's CDR3 is CSAGGGFGSSYNEQFF. The DNA of the CDR3 is TGCAGTGCTGGGGGGGGCTTCGGAAGCTCCTACAATGAGCAGTTCTTC.

The chain carries TRBV7-9 and TRBJ1-2; tentative D call: TRBD1 (6 bases). The length of the CDR3 is 13 residues. V was trimmed by 0 bases and J by 6 bases, leaving 8 bases between them. From germline, CDR1 is SEHNR and CDR2 FQNEAQ (reference sequence). CDR3 protein: CASSLAQGNGYTF. DNA for the CDR3: TGTGCCAGCAGCTTAGCCCAGGGGAATGGCTACACCTTC.

The chain carries TRBV19 and TRBJ1-6; D perhaps matches TRBD1 (6 bases). V lost 6 bases, J lost 7 bases, and 19 bases lay in between. Germline-derived CDR1 and CDR2 are LNHDA and SQIVND (reference sequence). The CDR3 runs to 16 residues. The CDR3 sequence is CASRGEGQGQNSPLHF. The CDR3 DNA follows: TGTGCCAGTAGGGGAGAGGGGCAGGGGCAAAATTCACCCCTCCACTTT.

J is TRBJ2-3 and V is TRBV6-1; no firm D call. V lost 7 bases and J lost 1, with 15 bases in between. The CDR3 loop spans 15 amino acids. Germline assignment: CDR1 MNHNS and CDR2 SASEGT. The CDR3: CASTIGSTRTDTQYF. The CDR3 DNA reads TGTGCCAGCACTATAGGGTCGACACGCACAGATACGCAGTATTTT.

This chain links TRBV27 with TRBJ2-3; D remains unclear. The CDR3 sequence is 11 residues long. The V end lost 6 bases, the J end lost 2 bases, and 3 bases lay between the germline ends. Per the germline V gene, CDR1 is MNHEY and CDR2 is SMNVEV (reference sequence). CDR3 protein: CASSSTDTQYF. CDR3 sequence (DNA): TGTGCCAGCAGCTCCACAGATACGCAGTATTTT.

This clonotype was detected only a few times. Here the CDR3 reads CASTRRKDGELFF. The DNA of the CDR3 is TGTGCCAGCACCCGGCGTAAAGACGGGGAGCTGTTTTTT. V gene TRBV7-9 combines with J gene TRBJ2-2; no definite D call. The CDR3 loop spans 13 amino acids. With 7 bases removed from V and 7 bases from J, the gap between germline ends came to 13 bases. Germline V gene sequence: CDR1 SEHNR, CDR2 FQNEAQ (reference sequence).

There are a few counts of this clonotype. V and J are TRBV20-1 and TRBJ1-1, with TRBD1 as a possible D gene (6 bases). This CDR3 spans 12 amino acids. Looked up from germline, CDR1 is DFQATT and CDR2 is SNEGSKA (reference sequence). Trimming pared 5 bases from V and 6 bases from J, leaving 13 bases between. In nucleotides, the CDR3 is TGCAGTGCTTATACAGGGAAGGCTGAAGCTTTCTTT. Encoded protein: CSAYTGKAEAFF.

This clonotype was counted between two and nine times. The chain is built from TRBV19 and TRBJ1-5; D not certain. This CDR3 region has 16 residues. V was pared by 4 bases and J by 1 base, with 14 bases between. Germline CDR1 reads LNHDA; CDR2 reads SQIVND (reference sequence). CDR3: CASSTRDGVSNQPQHF. As DNA, the CDR3 is TGTGCCAGTAGTACTAGGGATGGGGTCAGCAATCAGCCCCAGCATTTT.

V usage is TRBV6-5 and J usage is TRBJ1-1, with no clear D. V was trimmed by 0 bases and J by 8 bases, leaving 4 bases between them. The germline V gene encodes CDR1 MNHEY and CDR2 SVGAGI. CDR3 size: 11 residues. This CDR3 reads CASSYSGEAFF. The CDR3, as DNA: TGTGCCAGCAGTTACTCCGGGGAAGCTTTCTTT.

The chain recombines TRBV5-5 with TRBJ1-2, with 7 bases matching TRBD1. The CDR3 consists of 14 residues. The V gene end was trimmed by 1 base and the J gene end by 4 bases; junction bases not matched to a gene: 4. CDR1 SGHKS and CDR2 YYEKEE come from the germline V gene (reference sequence). CDR3 sequence reads: CASSLSGGTYGYTF. The CDR3 DNA follows: TGTGCCAGCAGCTTGTCAGGGGGGACCTATGGCTACACCTTC.

This chain joins TRBV6-1 and TRBJ2-2; 9 bases are a match to TRBD2. Germline loops: CDR1 MNHNS, CDR2 SASEGT. This CDR3 is 15 amino acids long. The ends lost 4 bases at V and 6 bases at J; junction bases unmatched: 6. This CDR3 is CASSGMREGAGELFF. The CDR3, as DNA: TGTGCCAGCAGTGGAATGCGGGAGGGGGCCGGGGAGCTGTTTTTT.